This is a list of T cell receptor beta chains from one sample in a study of blood T cells in healthy people across ages. One entry per CDR3 protein, called by TCRdb with MiXCR from the 5' RACE reads. The repertoire has roughly 720,000 distinct CDR3 sequences, about 55% of them found once; the top ten carry roughly two fifths. Sequenced sample: blood. The receptors stem from an elderly man in good health. CDR3s include the opening cysteine and the closing phenylalanine or tryptophan. A D gene is named only where the DNA matches it firmly. Clone size is shown for a subset of rows, as once, few, many or a class of expanded clone.

>TRBJ2-7|TRBV28|.|TRBD2
CASSFPPAGGTRDFYEQYF
TGTGCCAGCAGTTTCCCCCCCGCGGGGGGGACGAGGGATTTCTACGAGCAGTACTTC
>TRBJ2-5|TRBV20-1|.|TRBD2
CSARLGAGGIHGEQYF
TGCAGTGCCCGACTTGGAGCGGGAGGGATTCACGGTGAGCAGTACTTC
>TRBJ2-7|TRBV20-1|.|.
CSTRDKHPWWVGANYEQYF
TGCAGTACTAGAGATAAGCACCCATGGTGGGTTGGGGCCAACTACGAGCAGTACTTC
>TRBJ2-7|TRBV9|.|TRBD2
CASSVDASGAYEQYF
TGTGCCAGCAGCGTAGATGCTAGCGGGGCCTACGAGCAGTACTTC
>TRBJ2-7|TRBV14|.|.
CASSYSGGGAEQYF
TGTGCCAGCAGCTACAGCGGAGGGGGAGCCGAGCAGTACTTC
>TRBJ2-6|TRBV20-1|few|TRBD2
CSARDLSASGITLSGANVLTF
TGCAGTGCTAGAGATTTGTCGGCTAGCGGGATAACCCTCTCTGGGGCCAACGTCCTGACTTTC
>TRBJ1-2|TRBV10-3|once|TRBD1
CAIRGQQHGYTF
TGTGCCATCCGGGGACAGCAACATGGCTACACCTTC
>TRBJ2-7|TRBV29-1|few|TRBD2
CSVKPLRGGRYYEQYF
TGCAGCGTTAAGCCCTTACGAGGCGGGAGGTATTACGAGCAGTACTTC
>TRBJ2-1|TRBV29-1|.|TRBD1
CSVAQPGQGVTGEQFF
TGCAGCGTTGCCCAGCCGGGACAGGGGGTCACGGGTGAGCAGTTCTTC
>TRBJ2-7|TRBV5-1|.|TRBD1
CASGSMGQGENEQYF
TGCGCCAGCGGCTCGATGGGACAGGGCGAAAACGAGCAGTACTTC
>TRBJ1-3|TRBV7-2|.|.
CASSSRTASGNTIYF
TGTGCCAGCAGCTCCCGGACAGCCTCTGGAAACACCATATATTTT
>TRBJ1-1|TRBV20-1|.|.
CSAPSGRGKAEAFF
TGCAGTGCTCCTTCAGGGAGGGGTAAGGCTGAAGCTTTCTTT
>TRBJ2-4|TRBV7-8|many|TRBD1
CASSVNDRGLAKNIQYF
TGTGCCAGCAGCGTTAATGACAGGGGCCTAGCCAAAAACATTCAGTACTTC
>TRBJ2-5|TRBV7-6|once|.
CASSRGSTRDQYF
TGTGCCAGCAGCCGGGGCTCGACAAGAGACCAGTACTTC
>TRBJ2-6|TRBV9|few|TRBD1
CASSITGAGANVLTF
TGTGCCAGCAGCATCACAGGGGCTGGGGCCAACGTCCTGACTTTC
>TRBJ2-1|TRBV29-1|.|TRBD2
CSVALPGGLREQFF
TGCAGCGTTGCTCTCCCGGGAGGGCTTCGGGAGCAGTTCTTC
>TRBJ2-5|TRBV20-1|.|TRBD2
CSASLAGAGETQYF
TGCAGTGCTAGTCTAGCGGGAGCGGGAGAGACCCAGTACTTC
>TRBJ2-5|TRBV15|.|.
CATSRSSGSQETQYF
TGTGCCACCAGCAGATCCAGCGGCTCCCAAGAGACCCAGTACTTC
>TRBJ2-4|TRBV4-1|.|TRBD2
CASSHGIAGRQEQYF
TGCGCCAGCAGCCACGGGATAGCGGGAAGGCAAGAGCAGTACTTC
>TRBJ2-2|TRBV7-9|.|TRBD2
CASSQTRLAGDSTGELFF
TGTGCCAGCAGCCAAACCCGACTAGCGGGAGACTCCACCGGGGAGCTGTTTTTT
>TRBJ2-1|TRBV7-2|few|TRBD2
CASSFGTSTNEQFF
TGTGCCAGCAGCTTCGGGACTAGCACCAATGAGCAGTTCTTC
>TRBJ2-5|TRBV10-3|many|TRBD2
CAISKGLAGETQYF
TGTGCCATCAGTAAAGGACTAGCGGGCGAGACCCAGTACTTC
>TRBJ1-2|TRBV7-8|.|.
CASSSNRAGNYGYTF
TGTGCCAGCAGCTCCAACCGGGCCGGCAACTATGGCTACACCTTC
>TRBJ2-3|TRBV15|.|TRBD2
CAASRGLGPDTQYF
TGTGCCGCCAGCAGGGGACTAGGACCCGATACGCAGTATTTT
>TRBJ2-5|TRBV18|.|TRBD1
CASSPRRRRQGDQETQYF
TGTGCCAGCTCACCAAGGAGGAGGAGACAGGGGGACCAAGAGACCCAGTACTTC
>TRBJ2-7|TRBV25-1|.|TRBD2
CASSAIAGGRVEQYF
TGTGCCAGCAGTGCCATAGCGGGAGGGCGAGTCGAGCAGTACTTC
>TRBJ2-3|TRBV27|.|TRBD2
CASSWGTSGRVDRCAYF
TGTGCCAGCAGTTGGGGGACTAGCGGGAGGGTTGATAGATGCGCGTATTTT
>TRBJ2-3|TRBV28|few|TRBD2
CASSFILGGRGDTQYF
TGTGCCAGCAGTTTTATTCTGGGCGGGAGAGGGGATACGCAGTATTTT
>TRBJ2-3|TRBV27|.|.
CASSPSGSDTQYF
TGTGCCAGCAGTCCCTCCGGGTCAGATACGCAGTATTTT
>TRBJ2-2|TRBV21-1|.|.
CASSKGACPSVGTGELFF
TGTGCCAGCAGCAAAGGGGCGTGCCCCAGCGTTGGCACCGGGGAGCTGTTTTTT
>TRBJ1-5|TRBV7-9|.|.
CRQSGRQPQHF
TGTAGACAGTCGGGGCGGCAGCCCCAGCATTTT
>TRBJ2-3|TRBV7-2|.|.
CASSSYWGTQYF
TGTGCCAGCAGCTCATACTGGGGTACGCAGTATTTT
>TRBJ2-7|TRBV5-4|.|TRBD2
CASRTTSDSYEQYF
TGTGCCAGCAGGACAACTAGCGACTCCTACGAGCAGTACTTC